This passage covers 17 T cell receptor beta chains from one sample sequenced in a study of shared clonotypes between healthy human individuals. Naivety among CD8 cells was defined by CD45RO negativity and positive CCR7 selection, thereby excluding terminally differentiated effector memory CD45RA+ cells. TCRdb keeps only in-frame clones here, not all; method: immunoSEQ multiplex PCR. The table records around 1.9 million clones, about 93% of them present only once. Material: naive CD8+ T cells from PBMCs. The origin of the receptors is a man between 18 and 29 years old in good health. Some clones in this sample may be carry-over from other donors' samples.

This rearrangement joins TRBV30 to TRBJ2-2; the D is unclear. The V and J ends lost 0 bases and 6 bases respectively, with 17 bases between them. CDR1 and CDR2 (germline): GTSNPN, SVGIG (reference sequence). The CDR3 runs to 16 residues. Here the CDR3 DNA reads TGTGCCTGGAGTGTACTCCCGAGAATAAGGGCCGGGGAGCTGTTTTTT. Its translation is CAWSVLPRIRAGELFF.

The rearrangement links TRBV7-9 to TRBJ2-1; no firm D call. Germline CDR1 is SEHNR and CDR2 is FQNEAQ (reference sequence). The CDR3 loop spans 13 amino acids. Trimming pared 3 bases from V and 5 bases from J, leaving 8 bases between. CDR3 DNA: TGTGCCAGCAGCTTTTCAAGCCACAATGAGCAGTTCTTC. Amino acid sequence: CASSFSSHNEQFF.

This clone was observed a single time. The chain links TRBV6-1 to TRBJ2-1, with 12 bases that match TRBD2. Unmatched junction bases numbered 9, after V lost 3 bases and J lost 3 bases. The CDR3 is 18 residues long. CDR1 is MNHNS and CDR2 is SASEGT in the germline V gene. The CDR3 DNA reads TGTGCCAGCAGTGAGAACGCTAGCGGGAGGGCGGTCTACAATGAGCAGTTCTTC. The encoded protein is CASSENASGRAVYNEQFF.

Only one count was recorded for this clone. This specimen includes other DNA sequences encoding the same CDR3. The J gene is TRBJ2-7, the V gene TRBV7-9, with a tentative D call TRBD2 (5 bases). From germline, CDR1 is SEHNR and CDR2 FQNEAQ (reference sequence). This CDR3 contains 13 residues. V lost 5 bases to trimming and J lost 0 bases, with 8 bases between them. In nucleotides, the CDR3 is TGTGCCAGCAGCCCAGGACTCTCCTACGAGCAGTACTTC. It translates to CASSPGLSYEQYF.

As concerns this clone: This same CDR3 is encoded by further DNA sequences in the sample. The chain's CDR3 is CATSDTGGRETQYF. CDR3 bases: TGTGCCACCAGCGACACAGGGGGAAGAGAGACCCAGTACTTC. The chain recombines TRBV15 with TRBJ2-5, with 8 bases that match TRBD1. Germline CDR1 LNHNV, CDR2 YYDKDF (reference sequence). CDR3 length: 14 residues. Losses at the gene ends were 5 bases for V and 4 bases for J; bases not matched to a gene: 6. Using reference TRBV15 and TRBJ2-5 for the parts outside the CDR3, the full variable domain is DAMVIQNPRYQVTQFGKPVTLSCSQTLNHNVMYWYQQKSSQAPKLLFHYYDKDFNNEADTPDNFQSRRPNTSFCFLDIRSPGLGDTAMYLCATSDTGGRETQYFGPGTRLLVL.

J is TRBJ1-5 and V is TRBV6-1; TRBD1 is a possible D gene (5 bases). Germline lookup yields CDR1 MNHNS and CDR2 SASEGT. There are 14 residues in the CDR3. V was trimmed by 4 bases and J by 3 bases, leaving 10 bases between them. This CDR3 reads CASSGRGLNQPQHF. As DNA, the CDR3 is TGTGCCAGCAGTGGCCGGGGCCTCAATCAGCCCCAGCATTTT.

The chain carries TRBV18 and TRBJ2-1, with D possibly TRBD2 on 6 matching bases. The CDR3 totals 14 residues. Germline assignment: CDR1 KGHSH and CDR2 LQKENI. Between the trimmed V and J ends, which lost 1 base and 8 bases, there was a span of 12 bases. The CDR3 loop is CASSPRVREDEQFF. The CDR3 coding sequence is TGTGCCAGCTCACCACGCGTCAGGGAGGATGAGCAGTTCTTC.

The chain recombines TRBV19 with TRBJ1-1, with D possibly TRBD1 on 5 matching bases. The length of the CDR3 is 13 residues. V was trimmed by 6 bases and J by 5 bases, leaving 13 bases between them. CDR1 is LNHDA, CDR2 SQIVND, per germline (reference sequence). CDR3: CASSYGTLTEAFF. The CDR3 DNA sequence: TGTGCCAGTAGCTATGGGACTCTGACTGAAGCTTTCTTT.

The chain has TRBV28 and TRBJ2-1; tentatively, D is TRBD2 (5 bases). Trimming left V 10 bases short and J 4 bases short, with 14 bases between. The CDR3 loop spans 13 amino acids. Germline V lookup: CDR1 MDHEN, CDR2 SYDVKM. CDR3 protein: CATGLDSYNEQFF. The DNA for the CDR3 is TGTGCCACCGGGTTGGACTCGTACAATGAGCAGTTCTTC.

The J gene is TRBJ2-7, the V gene TRBV7-3; 8 bases map to TRBD1. Germline V gene lookup returns CDR1 SGHTA and CDR2 FQGTGA. With 5 bases clipped from V and 5 bases from J, the junction kept 8 bases outside the gene matches. The CDR3 runs 14 residues. CDR3 sequence (DNA): TGTGCCAGCAGCACCCGGGACAGGCCCCACGAGCAGTACTTC. It yields the protein CASSTRDRPHEQYF.

Details on this clone: The same CDR3 also results from other DNA sequences found in this sample. This chain links TRBV28 with TRBJ2-7; 9 nucleotides align to TRBD1. J gave up 1 base and V 5 bases, and 3 bases lay outside the gene matches. Germline assignment: CDR1 MDHEN and CDR2 SYDVKM. The CDR3 is 14 amino acids. The DNA for the CDR3 is TGTGCCAGCAGTCTGACAGGGGGGTCCTACGAGCAGTACTTC. Translating it yields CASSLTGGSYEQYF.

The chain uses TRBV1 and TRBJ1-5; the table's D call of TRBD1 was not tested on the DNA. TRBV1 is shown as a pseudogene. This CDR3 spans 20 amino acids. The CDR3: CTSSQPPGTGADPGNQPQHF. The DNA of the CDR3 is TGCACCAGCAGCCAACCTCCCGGGACAGGGGCCGACCCGGGCAATCAGCCCCAGCATTTT.

A single count supports this clone. The gene calls are TRBV9 and TRBJ2-2; 8 bases align to TRBD1. Losses at the gene ends were 4 bases for V and 3 bases for J; bases not matched to a gene: 5. Germline CDR1 reads SGDLS; CDR2 reads YYNGEE. The CDR3 covers 15 residues. CDR3 sequence reads: CASSSTGGYTGELFF. CDR3 coding DNA: TGTGCCAGCAGCTCTACAGGGGGGTACACCGGGGAGCTGTTTTTT.

The chain employs TRBV5-1 and TRBJ2-7; TRBD2 matches 8 bases. The CDR3 runs 15 residues. Germline CDR1 and CDR2: SGHRS and YFSETQ. V shed 3 bases, J shed 6 bases, and the junction held 11 bases outside the gene matches. The CDR3 DNA is TGCGCCAGCAGCTCCCCCGGAACTAGCGGTCCCGAGCAGTACTTC. Translated: CASSSPGTSGPEQYF.

V and J are TRBV30 and TRBJ2-3; TRBD2 is a possible D gene (5 bases). This CDR3 region has 15 residues. The V end was cut by 0 bases, the J end by 4 bases, with 14 bases between. Germline lookup yields CDR1 GTSNPN and CDR2 SVGIG (reference sequence). CDR3 in amino acids: CAWSVLRAGADTQYF. The DNA of the CDR3 is TGTGCCTGGAGTGTACTGCGGGCCGGGGCAGATACGCAGTATTTT.

J is TRBJ1-2 and V is TRBV5-5; unclear D gene. V was shortened by 0 bases and J by 13 bases, with 10 bases between the two germline ends. CDR3 length: 11 amino acids. CDR1 is SGHKS and CDR2 is YYEKEE in the germline V gene (reference sequence). The CDR3 here is CASSLGQVATF. DNA for the CDR3: TGTGCCAGCAGCTTGGGTCAGGTAGCCACCTTC.

This clone was detected once. The gene calls are TRBV27 and TRBJ1-5; D remains ambiguous. The CDR3 sequence is 13 residues long. Germline lookup yields CDR1 MNHEY and CDR2 SMNVEV (reference sequence). V lost 1 base and J 7 bases, leaving 8 bases between the germline ends. CDR3 nucleotides: TGTGCCAGCAGTTTATTCGGTCCGCAGCCCCAGCATTTT. The encoded protein is CASSLFGPQPQHF.